A selection of T cell receptor beta chains follows, all from one sample in a study of regulatory T cells in long-lasting Graves disease. TCRdb redid the calling of the multiplex PCR reads with MiXCR, one entry per CDR3 protein. The top ten hold just over 20% of the sample, which has approximately 390,000 distinct CDR3 sequences, around 15% seen once. The same sample was also studied in work on T cells in Graves' hyperthyroidism and ophthalmopathy.

The sequences come from peripheral blood mononuclear cells (PBMCs), collected at new diagnosis, from a patient treated with antithyroid drugs. Receptors were obtained from a woman aged 18-29 years with Graves disease. The CDR3 runs from the conserved cysteine through the conserved F or W. The D gene is left open where the match is weak. Some rows mark clone size as missing; the rest say once, few, many or name a class of expanded clone.

d_gene,abundance,v_gene,j_gene,CDR3aa,CDR3nt
.,many,TRBV11-1,TRBJ2-5,CASSKNRETQYF,TGTGCCAGCAGCAAAAACAGAGAGACCCAGTACTTC
TRBD2,many,TRBV7-3,TRBJ2-5,CASSLAGGPFETQYF,TGTGCCAGCAGCTTAGCGGGAGGGCCGTTCGAGACCCAGTACTTC
TRBD2,.,TRBV3-1,TRBJ2-1,CASSQGGGRTYNEQFF,TGTGCCAGCAGCCAGGGGGGCGGGAGGACCTACAATGAGCAGTTCTTC
.,few,TRBV7-9,TRBJ2-3,CASSLGQPGTDTQYF,TGTGCCAGCAGCTTAGGACAGCCGGGGACAGATACGCAGTATTTT
TRBD1,.,TRBV6-2/TRBV6-3,TRBJ2-7,CASQRDRGYERYF,TGTGCCAGTCAGCGGGACAGGGGCTACGAGCGGTACTTC
TRBD2,many,TRBV11-2,TRBJ2-7,CASSFGTSGTEEQYF,TGTGCCAGCAGCTTTGGGACTAGCGGGACCGAGGAGCAGTACTTC
TRBD2,many,TRBV7-2,TRBJ2-7,CASSLQPGLAGVSPYEQYF,TGTGCCAGCAGCCTCCAACCGGGACTAGCGGGGGTTAGCCCGTACGAGCAGTACTTC
TRBD2,many,TRBV3-1,TRBJ2-1,CASSQASGGFSEQFF,TGTGCCAGCAGCCAAGCTAGCGGGGGTTTCAGTGAGCAGTTCTTC
.,many,TRBV7-9,TRBJ2-2,CASRAPGQNTGELFF,TGTGCCAGCAGAGCCCCGGGACAAAACACCGGGGAGCTGTTTTTT
.,few,TRBV6-1,TRBJ1-2,CASRTRGQGYTF,TGTGCCAGCAGAACCCGAGGACAGGGCTACACCTTC
.,few,TRBV14,TRBJ2-7,CASSQETESYEQYF,TGTGCCAGCAGCCAAGAAACAGAATCCTACGAGCAGTACTTC
TRBD2,few,TRBV5-1,TRBJ2-3,CASSLAETSGTDTQYF,TGCGCCAGCAGCTTGGCCGAGACTAGCGGCACAGATACGCAGTATTTT
TRBD1,many,TRBV6-2/TRBV6-3,TRBJ2-1,CAASDRVTGNEQFF,TGTGCCGCAAGTGACAGGGTAACAGGTAATGAGCAGTTCTTC
.,many,TRBV30,TRBJ2-3,CAWRLAAFTDTQYF,TGTGCCTGGAGGTTGGCGGCCTTCACAGATACGCAGTATTTT
.,many,TRBV7-6,TRBJ2-5,CASSLGPNQETQYF,TGTGCCAGCAGCTTAGGCCCGAACCAAGAGACCCAGTACTTC
TRBD1,many,TRBV5-1,TRBJ1-1,CASSSGYGTGISNTEAFF,TGCGCCAGCAGCTCGGGATATGGGACAGGGATATCCAACACTGAAGCTTTCTTT
.,.,TRBV9,TRBJ2-7,CASSVEGLSHGQYF,TGTGCCAGCAGCGTAGAGGGCCTGTCCCACGGGCAGTACTTC
TRBD2,.,TRBV5-1,TRBJ2-1,CASSRSLGTSGYNEQFF,TGCGCCAGCAGCAGGTCCCTCGGGACTAGCGGATACAATGAGCAGTTCTTC
.,many,TRBV18,TRBJ1-5,CASLKEQGAGQPQHF,TGTGCCAGCTTAAAGGAACAGGGAGCGGGCCAGCCCCAGCATTTT
.,many,TRBV7-9,TRBJ2-3,CASSFYGLDTQYF,TGTGCCAGCAGCTTTTACGGGTTAGATACGCAGTATTTT
.,many,TRBV6-5,TRBJ2-7,CASSSGLTVYEQYF,TGTGCCAGCAGTTCCGGACTGACGGTCTACGAGCAGTACTTC
.,few,TRBV2,TRBJ1-4,CASSEGSHNEKLFF,TGTGCCAGCAGTGAGGGCAGCCATAATGAAAAACTGTTTTTT
.,many,TRBV11-3,TRBJ2-7,CASSLGGDSIYEQYF,TGTGCCAGCAGCTTAGGCGGGGACAGTATTTACGAGCAGTACTTC
.,.,TRBV19,TRBJ2-1,CASSKGQVNYNEQFF,TGTGCCAGTAGTAAAGGGCAGGTTAACTACAATGAGCAGTTCTTC
TRBD2,.,TRBV15,TRBJ2-5,CATSRVSGGRQETQCF,TGTGCCACCAGCAGAGTAAGCGGGGGGCGCCAAGAGACCCAGTGCTTC
.,many,TRBV18,TRBJ2-4,CASSPSQSGTQYF,TGTGCCAGCTCACCCTCTCAGAGTGGGACTCAGTACTTC
.,many,TRBV4-1,TRBJ2-5,CASSPLGGGLQETQYF,TGCGCCAGCAGCCCCCTCGGTGGGGGTCTCCAAGAGACCCAGTACTTC
.,many,TRBV7-2,TRBJ2-5,CASSLVTRGRGETQYF,TGTGCCAGCAGCTTAGTTACCAGGGGTCGGGGAGAGACCCAGTACTTC
.,many,TRBV12-3/TRBV12-4,TRBJ1-1,CASSLFEGRVNTEAFF,TGTGCCAGCAGTTTATTCGAGGGAAGGGTGAACACTGAAGCTTTCTTT
TRBD2,few,TRBV7-3,TRBJ2-1,CASSFPGLAGFSSYNEQFF,TGTGCCAGCAGCTTTCCGGGACTAGCGGGATTCAGCTCCTACAATGAGCAGTTCTTC
TRBD1,many,TRBV7-9,TRBJ1-4,CASSSWGQGADEKLFF,TGTGCCAGCAGCTCGTGGGGACAGGGGGCTGATGAAAAACTGTTTTTT
.,.,TRBV30,TRBJ1-6,CALTSGPGNSPLHF,TGTGCCTTAACTTCGGGACCGGGAAATTCACCCCTCCACTTT
TRBD1,many,TRBV4-2,TRBJ2-7,CASSHPPDRQSYEQYF,TGTGCCAGCAGCCACCCCCCGGACAGGCAGTCCTACGAGCAGTACTTC
.,many,TRBV7-2,TRBJ2-1,CASSLGPGTYNEQFF,TGTGCCAGCAGCTTAGGCCCGGGAACCTACAATGAGCAGTTCTTC
.,.,TRBV12-3/TRBV12-4,TRBJ1-5,CATSGGVEDYSNQPQHF,TGTGCCACCTCTGGAGGGGTTGAAGACTATAGCAATCAGCCCCAGCATTTT
.,many,TRBV6-5,TRBJ1-1,CASSYAGRGTEAFF,TGTGCCAGCAGTTACGCGGGGAGAGGGACTGAAGCTTTCTTT
.,.,TRBV20-1,TRBJ2-1,CSALKEPGSEQFF,TGCAGTGCCCTTAAGGAGCCCGGGAGTGAGCAGTTCTTC